Following are 18 T cell receptor beta chains from one sample sequenced in a study of cytomegalovirus exposure and HLA in healthy donors. The study ran its PCR with 60 Vbeta and 13 Jbeta primers. Profiling relied on immunoSEQ multiplex PCR, and the TCRdb table lists in-frame clones only, not all of them. Of approximately 150,000 clones in the sample, roughly 87% were seen once. Sequencing used PBMCs. These receptors were collected from a man younger than 40 in good health and CMV-seropositive.

The CDR3 sequence: CASSLEIRSPYNEQFF. CDR3 sequence (DNA): TGTGCCAGCAGTTTAGAGATACGGTCCCCCTACAATGAGCAGTTCTTC. This chain links TRBV27 with TRBJ2-1, with no clear D. The V and J ends lost 2 bases and 2 bases respectively, with 13 bases between them. Germline CDR1 is MNHEY and CDR2 is SMNVEV (reference sequence). There are 16 residues in the CDR3.

This rearrangement joins TRBV13 to TRBJ2-1; 15 nucleotides agree with TRBD2. This CDR3 has 17 residues. From germline, CDR1 is PRHDT and CDR2 FYEKMQ (reference sequence). V trimming: 5 bases; J trimming: 7 bases; junction bases outside the gene matches: 9. The CDR3 coding sequence is TGTGCCAGCAGCGCCGAAACCGGGACTAGCGGGAGGAATGAGCAGTTCTTC. It codes for CASSAETGTSGRNEQFF. The full variable domain, in which reference TRBV13 and TRBJ2-1 provide the parts outside the CDR3, is AAGVIQSPRHLIKEKRETATLKCYPIPRHDTVYWYQQGPGQDPQFLISFYEKMQSDKGSIPDRFSAQQFSDYHSELNMSSLELGDSALYFCASSAETGTSGRNEQFFGPGTRLTVL.

This clone was seen more than once but under ten times. The identical CDR3 is also encoded by other nucleotide sequences in the sample. J is TRBJ2-1 and V is TRBV28; 11 bases fit TRBD2. The CDR3 loop spans 14 amino acids. Germline lookup yields CDR1 MDHEN and CDR2 SYDVKM. With V trimmed by 2 bases and J by 6 bases, 0 bases remained unmatched. In DNA, the CDR3 is TGTGCCAGCAGTTTAGGGACTAGCGGCAATGAGCAGTTCTTC. Its protein product is CASSLGTSGNEQFF.

J is TRBJ1-1 and V is TRBV29-1, with 9 bases identical to TRBD1. Germline V gene sequence: CDR1 SQVTM, CDR2 ANQGSEA. This CDR3 region has 16 residues. The J segment lost 1 base and the V segment lost 4 bases, leaving 10 bases of the junction unmatched. The CDR3 nucleotides are TGCAGCGTTGTACTGGACAGGGGTTTTAAGAACACTGAAGCTTTCTTT. Translating gives CSVVLDRGFKNTEAFF.

In DNA form, the CDR3 reads TGTGCCTGGAAGTTATCAAGTAGTTCCACTGAAGCTTTCTTT. As protein: CAWKLSSSSTEAFF. This chain links TRBV30 with TRBJ1-1; D gene unclear. Germline assignment: CDR1 GTSNPN and CDR2 SVGIG (reference sequence). V gave up 4 bases and J gave up 4 bases, with 16 bases separating them. The CDR3 has 14 amino acids.

This clone was observed a few times. This chain links TRBV9 with TRBJ1-5; the D gene is possibly TRBD1 (6 bases). Germline CDR1 is SGDLS and CDR2 is YYNGEE. CDR3 length equals 14 residues. V lost 3 bases, J lost 0 bases, and 7 bases lay in between. The CDR3, as DNA: TGTGCCAGCAGCGCACAGGGTAGCAATCAGCCCCAGCATTTT. This sequence encodes CASSAQGSNQPQHF.

This clone was detected a few times. The chain has TRBV29-1 and TRBJ2-7; 14 nucleotides line up with TRBD2. The CDR3 extends over 15 amino acids. After removal of 5 bases from V and 5 bases from J, the junction contained 8 bases not matched to a gene. Germline CDR1 reads SQVTM; CDR2 reads ANQGSEA. CDR3 sequence reads: CSVKPGLAGVHEQYF. CDR3 coding DNA: TGCAGCGTTAAACCGGGACTAGCGGGAGTCCACGAGCAGTACTTC.

This chain connects TRBV6-1 to TRBJ2-7; a weak D match, TRBD2 (5 bases). The CDR3 totals 13 residues. V was clipped by 6 bases and J by 1 base, with 10 bases between them. CDR1 is MNHNS and CDR2 is SASEGT in the germline V gene. The CDR3 nucleotides are TGTGCCAGCAGCAAGGAGGAGTCCTACGAGCAGTACTTC. As protein: CASSKEESYEQYF.

DNA for the CDR3: TGTGCCTGGAGTGTGGGGGGATGGGACCAGCCCCAGCATTTT. Its protein product is CAWSVGGWDQPQHF. This sequence joins TRBV30 and TRBJ1-5; the D gene is possibly TRBD1 (5 bases). This CDR3 comprises 14 residues. Germline V gene lookup returns CDR1 GTSNPN and CDR2 SVGIG (reference sequence). Trimming pared 0 bases from V and 7 bases from J, leaving 13 bases between.

V and J are TRBV5-1 and TRBJ2-1; 10 nucleotides match TRBD2. Germline V gene lookup returns CDR1 SGHRS and CDR2 YFSETQ. The junction had 15 bases not matched to a gene; V was cut back by 5 bases and J by 1 base. The CDR3 extends over 19 amino acids. The CDR3 spells CASSPDSASGRSSYNEQFF. CDR3 DNA sequence: TGCGCCAGCAGTCCAGACTCGGCTAGCGGGAGATCGTCCTACAATGAGCAGTTCTTC.

The chain joins TRBV2 to TRBJ2-7; D uncertain. CDR3 size: 11 residues. Looked up from germline, CDR1 is SNHLY and CDR2 is FYNNEI. Trimming took off 6 bases at V and 3 bases at J, with 6 bases between the two ends. CDR3 coding DNA: TGTGCCAGCAGCGCCGGCTACGAGCAGTACTTC. It translates to CASSAGYEQYF.

The chain carries TRBV11-3 and TRBJ2-1; 9 nucleotides line up with TRBD1. J gave up 4 bases and V 1 base, and 5 bases lay outside the gene matches. There are 16 residues in the CDR3. The V gene's germline CDR1 is SGHNT and CDR2 YENEEA. The CDR3 spells CASSLVGGQGYNEQFF. Written as DNA, the CDR3 is TGTGCCAGCAGCTTAGTAGGAGGACAGGGGTACAATGAGCAGTTCTTC.

CDR3: CSVGTGFQDTQYF. The CDR3 DNA sequence: TGCAGCGTCGGGACAGGGTTTCAAGATACGCAGTATTTT. The chain combines TRBV29-1 with TRBJ2-3; 9 bases map to TRBD1. Germline V lookup: CDR1 SQVTM, CDR2 ANQGSEA. The CDR3 loop spans 13 amino acids. The J segment lost 5 bases and the V segment lost 6 bases, leaving 6 bases of the junction unmatched.

V usage is TRBV7-8 and J usage is TRBJ1-1, with 8 bases that match TRBD1. The CDR3 has 17 amino acids. Germline CDR1 is SGHVS and CDR2 is FQNEAQ. The trim removed 1 base at V and 0 bases at J, leaving 7 bases unmatched. The CDR3 DNA reads TGTGCCAGCAGCTTAGAAGGACAGGGCCAACTGAACACTGAAGCTTTCTTT. Translated, it gives CASSLEGQGQLNTEAFF.

J is TRBJ2-5 and V is TRBV12-5, with 7 bases lining up with TRBD1. Germline V CDR1 and CDR2: LGHNT, FRNRAP. The CDR3 spans 16 residues. J gave up 1 base and V 5 bases, and 10 bases lay outside the gene matches. The CDR3 nucleotides read TGTGCTAGTGGTCCTGGTCAGAAGGGGGCCCAAGAGACCCAGTACTTC. As protein: CASGPGQKGAQETQYF.

This chain connects TRBV9 to TRBJ2-5; the D gene is possibly TRBD2 (5 bases). The V gene's germline CDR1 is SGDLS and CDR2 YYNGEE. Trimming cost V 2 bases and J 2 bases, with 10 bases left between them. The CDR3 spans 14 residues. CDR3 bases: TGTGCCAGCAGCGTGGTCTCGGGACAAGAGACCCAGTACTTC. Translating gives CASSVVSGQETQYF.

The chain is built from TRBV12-5 and TRBJ2-3, with 8 positions matching TRBD2. The CDR3 length is 17 residues. Germline V CDR1 and CDR2: LGHNT, FRNRAP. J gave up 0 bases and V 6 bases, and 11 bases lay outside the gene matches. The CDR3 protein is CASGSGQTSGSTDTQYF. As DNA, the CDR3 is TGTGCTAGTGGATCGGGACAAACTAGCGGTAGCACAGATACGCAGTATTTT.

This clone occurred a few times. This chain uses TRBV19 with TRBJ1-5, with D perhaps TRBD1 (5 bases). The CDR3 runs 14 residues. V lost 6 bases and J 7 bases, leaving 16 bases between the germline ends. CDR1 LNHDA and CDR2 SQIVND come from the germline V gene (reference sequence). CDR3 sequence: CASSPGGRGQPQHF. Here the CDR3 DNA reads TGTGCCAGTAGCCCAGGAGGCCGGGGGCAGCCCCAGCATTTT.